Following are 18 T cell receptor beta chains from one sample sequenced in a study of blood T cells in healthy people across ages. A sample-barcoded 5' primer and a J-beta primer mix were used in a second PCR of roughly 6 to 11 cycles. TCRdb fed the 5' RACE reads into MiXCR, producing one record per CDR3 protein. The profile covers hundreds of thousands of distinct CDR3 sequences, with approximately 39% appearing a single time and roughly 19% taken by the ten largest. Sequenced sample: blood. Receptors were obtained from a woman aged 60-70 years in good health.

The genes are TRBV13 and TRBJ2-1; 11 bases are shared with TRBD2. With the DNA end fitting TRBJ2-7 better, the J assignment may be wrong. This CDR3 has 16 amino acids. Germline V gene data show CDR1 as PRHDT and CDR2 as FYEKMQ (reference sequence). In DNA form, the CDR3 reads TGTGCCAGCAGCTCCACTAGCGGGGGTTCCTACAATGAGCAGTACTTC. This sequence encodes CASSSTSGGSYNEQYF.

This clonotype has only a few counts. The CDR3 loop is CASSLASGLSFTDTQYF. CDR3 bases: TGTGCCAGCAGCTTGGCGTCAGGACTTTCGTTCACAGATACGCAGTATTTT. This chain connects TRBV5-6 to TRBJ2-3, with D tentatively TRBD2 (5 bases). V was shortened by 0 bases and J by 2 bases, with 16 bases between the two germline ends. The CDR3 covers 17 residues. Germline CDR1 reads SGHDT; CDR2 reads YYEEEE.

This chain joins TRBV10-3 and TRBJ2-3, with D perhaps given as TRBD1 or TRBD2 (5 bases each). The ends were cut back, 5 bases at V and 0 bases at J, with 12 bases in the middle. CDR3 length: 15 amino acids. Germline V gene sequence: CDR1 ENHRY, CDR2 SYGVKD. Here the CDR3 reads CAISLGDTSTDTQYF. For the CDR3, the DNA is TGTGCCATCAGTTTGGGGGATACTAGCACAGATACGCAGTATTTT.

The chain combines TRBV25-1 with TRBJ2-7, with 11 bases lining up with TRBD2. The CDR3 sequence is 15 residues long. V was clipped by 4 bases and J by 6 bases; unmatched bases: 8. Germline CDR1 reads MGHDK; CDR2 reads SYGVNS. The CDR3 loop reads CASSGLAGGLSEQYF. The CDR3 DNA reads as TGTGCCAGCAGTGGTCTAGCGGGGGGTTTGAGCGAGCAGTACTTC.

V is TRBV3-1 and J is TRBJ2-2; D is unclear. Germline CDR1 is LGHDT and CDR2 is YNNKEL (reference sequence). V lost 4 bases and J 0 bases, leaving 15 bases between the germline ends. The CDR3 totals 17 residues. DNA for the CDR3: TGTGCCAGCAGCCCCCCAACGGTAGCTGCGAACACCGGGGAGCTGTTTTTT. Its protein is CASSPPTVAANTGELFF.

This clonotype was detected a few times. The V gene is TRBV12-5, the J gene TRBJ2-7, with 8 bases lining up with TRBD1. V was clipped by 4 bases and J by 3 bases; unmatched bases: 11. This CDR3 spans 16 amino acids. The germline CDR1 and CDR2 sequences are LGHNT and FRNRAP. DNA of the CDR3: TGTGCTAGTGGTTCTTCCTCCGGGACAGGTGACTACGAGCAGTACTTC. Protein: CASGSSSGTGDYEQYF.

This clonotype was found many times. The rearrangement links TRBV29-1 to TRBJ2-1; TRBD1 matches at 11 bases. CDR1 SQVTM and CDR2 ANQGSEA come from the germline V gene. This CDR3 contains 13 residues. V shed 6 bases, J shed 7 bases, and the junction held 5 bases outside the gene matches. CDR3 region: CSVPGQGGNEQFF. The CDR3, as DNA: TGCAGCGTCCCGGGACAGGGGGGTAATGAGCAGTTCTTC.

The rearrangement links TRBV27 to TRBJ2-4; 7 nucleotides line up with TRBD1. The assigned J gene may be wrong: the sequence end matches TRBJ2-7 better. The CDR3 runs 17 residues. The germline V gene has CDR1 MNHEY and CDR2 SMNVEV (reference sequence). CDR3 protein: CASSFQSGQGVWYEQYF. Written as DNA, the CDR3 is TGTGCCAGCAGTTTTCAGTCGGGCCAGGGGGTTTGGTACGAGCAGTACTTC.

The rearrangement joins TRBV9 to TRBJ2-1; a weak D match, TRBD2 (6 bases). CDR1 is SGDLS and CDR2 is YYNGEE in the germline V gene. The ends were cut back, 2 bases at V and 5 bases at J, with 17 bases in the middle. The CDR3 totals 16 residues. This chain's CDR3 is CASSVAGRMLDNEQFF. The CDR3 DNA is TGTGCCAGCAGCGTGGCAGGGAGGATGTTAGACAATGAGCAGTTCTTC.

This chain uses TRBV20-1 with TRBJ1-3; D perhaps matches TRBD1 (5 bases). The germline gives CDR1 DFQATT, CDR2 SNEGSKA (reference sequence). V dropped 0 bases and J dropped 4 bases, with 19 bases sitting between them. This CDR3 has 17 amino acids. The CDR3 bases are TGCAGTGCTAGAGATATCACAGGATTGAGGGCGGGAAACACCATATATTTT. Translation gives CSARDITGLRAGNTIYF.

This clonotype was seen more than once but under ten times. The V call is TRBV14, the J call TRBJ2-7; D is unresolved. The CDR3 runs 15 residues. CDR1 SGHDN and CDR2 FVKESK come from the germline V gene. V was trimmed by 2 bases and J by 0 bases, leaving 11 bases between them. The CDR3 coding sequence is TGTGCCAGCAGCCAACAGGCGGCGAGCTCCTACGAGCAGTACTTC. Amino acid sequence: CASSQQAASSYEQYF.

This clonotype was observed a handful of times. The CDR3 coding sequence is TGTGCCAGCAGTGAACAGACGGACCAGGAAGCTTTCTTT. Its translation: CASSEQTDQEAFF. The chain uses TRBV6-1 and TRBJ1-1; D not resolved. The V gene lost 2 bases and the J gene lost 8 bases, with 12 bases spanning the gap. Germline loops: CDR1 MNHNS, CDR2 SASEGT. The CDR3 consists of 13 residues.

The table lists this clonotype with many counts. The gene calls are TRBV10-3 and TRBJ2-7; D not resolved. The CDR3 runs 14 residues. Germline V lookup: CDR1 ENHRY, CDR2 SYGVKD. V was cut by 0 bases and J by 3 bases, with 9 bases left in between. In DNA, the CDR3 is TGTGCCATCAGTGAGTCCTCAAACGGCTACGAGCAGTACTTC. Amino acids: CAISESSNGYEQYF.

This chain links TRBV7-2 with TRBJ1-2; D is undetermined. The CDR3 extends over 14 amino acids. The ends were cut back, 5 bases at V and 4 bases at J, with 14 bases in the middle. From germline, CDR1 is SGHTA and CDR2 FQGNSA. CDR3 amino acids: CASSQQPDTYGYTF. As DNA, the CDR3 is TGTGCCAGCAGCCAGCAGCCCGACACCTATGGCTACACCTTC.

The chain recombines TRBV7-3 with TRBJ2-3; D call uncertain. CDR3 size: 14 residues. Germline V gene data show CDR1 as SGHTA and CDR2 as FQGTGA. Trimming left V 5 bases short and J 1 base short, with 10 bases between. The CDR3 is CASSTDIGTDTQYF. The CDR3 coding sequence is TGTGCCAGCAGCACTGACATAGGCACAGATACGCAGTATTTT.

The rearrangement uses TRBV27 and TRBJ1-2; D is unclear. This CDR3 contains 17 residues. Between the trimmed V and J ends, which lost 2 bases and 4 bases, there was a span of 20 bases. CDR1 is MNHEY and CDR2 is SMNVEV in the germline V gene (reference sequence). The CDR3 DNA reads as TGTGCCAGCAGTTTACGCCCCGAGAGATCGTTCAGCTATGGCTACACCTTC. It is translated as CASSLRPERSFSYGYTF.

The chain uses TRBV6-2 or TRBV6-3 and TRBJ2-5; D not resolved. V was pared by 8 bases and J by 5 bases, with 9 bases between. Germline assignment: CDR1 MNHEY and CDR2 SVGEGT. The length of the CDR3 is 11 residues. Written as DNA, the CDR3 is TGTGCCAGCGGAGAGAGGGAGACCCAGTACTTC. Protein: CASGERETQYF.

The rearrangement joins TRBV5-1 to TRBJ2-7; a weak D match, TRBD1 (5 bases). The CDR3 is 13 residues long. Trimming stripped 1 base from V and 5 bases from J, with 10 bases between. CDR1 is SGHRS, CDR2 YFSETQ, per germline. The CDR3 spells CASSLFDSNEQYF. DNA for the CDR3: TGCGCCAGCAGCTTGTTCGACAGTAACGAGCAGTACTTC. Drawing the rest from reference TRBV5-1 and TRBJ2-7, the complete variable domain is KAGVTQTPRYLIKTRGQQVTLSCSPISGHRSVSWYQQTPGQGLQFLFEYFSETQRNKGNFPGRFSGRQFSNSRSEMNVSTLELGDSALYLCASSLFDSNEQYFGPGTRLTVT.